This passage covers 22 T cell receptor beta chains from one sample sequenced in a study of shared clonotypes between healthy human individuals. Profiled with immunoSEQ multiplex PCR; TCRdb holds only in-frame clones, not every one. The sample comprises more than 2 million clones, 85% to 95% of which are singletons, and under 0.15% rests with the top ten. The sequenced sample consisted of naive CD4+ T cells sorted from blood. Subset noted: CD45RA+ positively selected. The receptor set was obtained from a man between 18 and 29 years old in good health.

This chain joins TRBV5-1 and TRBJ1-1; 11 bases match TRBD1. Germline lookup yields CDR1 SGHRS and CDR2 YFSETQ. The CDR3 totals 13 residues. After removal of 4 bases from V and 4 bases from J, the junction contained 0 bases not matched to a gene. The CDR3 here is CASSGQGATEAFF. The CDR3 DNA is TGCGCCAGCAGCGGACAGGGGGCCACTGAAGCTTTCTTT. The full variable domain, with the rest looked up from reference TRBV5-1 and TRBJ1-1, is KAGVTQTPRYLIKTRGQQVTLSCSPISGHRSVSWYQQTPGQGLQFLFEYFSETQRNKGNFPGRFSGRQFSNSRSEMNVSTLELGDSALYLCASSGQGATEAFFGQGTRLTVV.

The chain joins TRBV2 to TRBJ2-7; 8 bases line up with TRBD1. CDR3 length equals 15 residues. V dropped 6 bases and J dropped 5; count of bases not matched to a gene: 12. The germline gives CDR1 SNHLY, CDR2 FYNNEI. CDR3 sequence reads: CASRAAGGDRDEQYF. The CDR3 region has the DNA TGTGCCAGCAGGGCAGCAGGGGGCGATAGGGACGAGCAGTACTTC.

Concerning this clone: Other DNA sequences in this specimen translate into the identical CDR3. The chain has TRBV7-9 and TRBJ1-4; tentatively, D is TRBD1 (6 bases). Germline V CDR1 and CDR2: SEHNR, FQNEAQ (reference sequence). Trimming took off 0 bases at V and 7 bases at J, with 9 bases between the two ends. The length of the CDR3 is 14 residues. In nucleotides, the CDR3 is TGTGCCAGCAGCTTAGCCGGGGGCGGTGAAAAACTGTTTTTT. Translating gives CASSLAGGGEKLFF.

The rearrangement uses TRBV7-2 and TRBJ2-7; D unresolved. This CDR3 has 12 residues. Between the trimmed V and J ends, which lost 2 bases and 7 bases, there was a span of 9 bases. Germline lookup yields CDR1 SGHTA and CDR2 FQGNSA. The CDR3, as DNA: TGTGCCAGCAGCTTACTAGTGAGGGAGCAGTACTTC. It translates to CASSLLVREQYF.

This chain links TRBV30 with TRBJ1-1, with D unclear. Germline values: CDR1 GTSNPN, CDR2 SVGIG (reference sequence). V was clipped by 5 bases and J by 8 bases, with 21 bases between them. This CDR3 has 14 amino acids. The CDR3: CAWGKGGRFPEAFF. The DNA of the CDR3 is TGTGCCTGGGGTAAGGGTGGAAGATTCCCCGAAGCTTTCTTT.

This clone was seen a single time. The chain recombines TRBV7-2 with TRBJ1-1; D unclear. Germline V lookup: CDR1 SGHTA, CDR2 FQGNSA. Trimming took off 3 bases at V and 3 bases at J, with 8 bases between the two ends. CDR3 size: 13 residues. This chain's CDR3 is CASSLGVYTEAFF. The CDR3 region has the DNA TGTGCCAGCAGCTTGGGTGTATACACTGAAGCTTTCTTT.

The CDR3 is CATSPDRGETGELFF. CDR3 nucleotides: TGTGCCACCTCCCCGGACAGGGGCGAGACGGGGGAGCTGTTTTTT. The chain couples TRBV19 to TRBJ2-2, with 9 bases aligning to TRBD1. CDR1 is LNHDA, CDR2 SQIVND, per germline (reference sequence). This CDR3 is built from 15 residues. Unmatched junction bases numbered 14, after V lost 10 bases and J lost 8 bases. The whole variable domain, filled in from reference TRBV19 and TRBJ2-2, reads DGGITQSPKYLFRKEGQNVTLSCEQNLNHDAMYWYRQDPGQGLRLIYYSQIVNDFQKGDIAEGYSVSREKKESFPLTVTSAQKNPTAFYLCATSPDRGETGELFFGEGSRLTVL.

The CDR3 nucleotides read TGTGCCAGCAGCCTGGGTGGGACAGGGGAACAGCCCCAGCATTTT. Translating gives CASSLGGTGEQPQHF. The chain carries TRBV5-4 and TRBJ1-5; TRBD1 aligns across 10 bases. The CDR3 totals 15 residues. Germline trimming cut 4 bases from V and 7 bases from J; bases unmatched to any gene: 8. Germline loops: CDR1 SGHNT, CDR2 YYREEE (reference sequence). The whole variable domain, remainder taken from reference TRBV5-4 and TRBJ1-5, is ETGVTQSPTHLIKTRGQQVTLRCSSQSGHNTVSWYQQALGQGPQFIFQYYREEENGRGNFPPRFSGLQFPNYSSELNVNALELDDSALYLCASSLGGTGEQPQHFGDGTRLSIL.

Of note for this clone: Other DNA sequences within the sample encode an identical CDR3. The rearrangement uses TRBV5-6 and TRBJ1-4, with D tentatively TRBD1 (6 bases). CDR1 SGHDT and CDR2 YYEEEE come from the germline V gene. The CDR3 runs 14 residues. V was pared by 0 bases and J by 3 bases, with 6 bases between. DNA of the CDR3: TGTGCCAGCAGCTTGGCAGGGGCTAATGAAAAACTGTTTTTT. This sequence encodes CASSLAGANEKLFF.

The chain combines TRBV4-1 with TRBJ1-5; 8 bases line up with TRBD1. The CDR3 has 15 amino acids. The V gene end was trimmed by 4 bases and the J gene end by 6 bases; junction bases not matched to a gene: 8. The germline V gene encodes CDR1 MGHRA and CDR2 YSYEKL. CDR3 protein: CASSLMDREGQPQHF. DNA of the CDR3: TGCGCCAGCAGCCTTATGGACAGGGAGGGTCAGCCCCAGCATTTT.

This chain links TRBV4-1 with TRBJ2-1; 11 bases agree with TRBD1. Germline V gene lookup returns CDR1 MGHRA and CDR2 YSYEKL. CDR3 length equals 14 residues. The trim removed 6 bases at V and 7 bases at J, leaving 5 bases unmatched. CDR3 residues: CASSPGTGGNEQFF. In nucleotides, the CDR3 is TGCGCCAGCAGTCCCGGGACAGGGGGAAATGAGCAGTTCTTC.

This chain links TRBV18 with TRBJ2-1; 10 bases are a match to TRBD2. Germline CDR1 and CDR2: KGHSH and LQKENI. The CDR3 contains 14 residues. J was trimmed by 8 bases and V by 6 bases; bases with no gene match: 7. CDR3 nucleotides: TGTGCCAGCTCGTCTCAAGCGGGAGGGGATGAGCAGTTCTTC. Its translation: CASSSQAGGDEQFF. Looking up the rest from reference TRBV18 and TRBJ2-1 gives the full variable domain: NAGVMQNPRHLVRRRGQEARLRCSPMKGHSHVYWYRQLPEEGLKFMVYLQKENIIDESGMPKERFSAEFPKEGPSILRIQQVVRGDSAAYFCASSSQAGGDEQFFGPGTRLTVL.

V usage is TRBV18 and J usage is TRBJ1-4; 8 bases line up with TRBD1. Germline values: CDR1 KGHSH, CDR2 LQKENI. This CDR3 region has 13 residues. V lost 5 bases, J lost 8 bases, and 4 bases stayed unmatched. CDR3 DNA sequence: TGTGCCAGCTCATCGGGACAGGACGAAAAACTGTTTTTT. Translation gives CASSSGQDEKLFF.

J is TRBJ2-3 and V is TRBV29-1; weak D call: TRBD2 (6 bases). The CDR3 sequence is 13 residues long. CDR1 and CDR2 (germline): SQVTM, ANQGSEA. V was shortened by 6 bases and J by 4 bases, with 14 bases between the two germline ends. The CDR3 loop reads CSVKGLLADTQYF. The DNA for the CDR3 is TGCAGCGTGAAGGGACTGCTTGCAGATACGCAGTATTTT.

In nucleotides, the CDR3 is TGTGCCATCAGTGAGTCTGGGACAGGGAACACCGGGGAGCTGTTTTTT. Its translation: CAISESGTGNTGELFF. The V and J genes are TRBV10-3 and TRBJ2-2; 8 bases agree with TRBD1. This CDR3 contains 16 residues. After removal of 0 bases from V and 1 base from J, the junction contained 1 base not matched to a gene. The germline CDR1 and CDR2 sequences are ENHRY and SYGVKD.

This rearrangement joins TRBV5-1 to TRBJ2-7, with TRBD2 as a possible D gene (6 bases). Trimming took off 0 bases at V and 3 bases at J, with 13 bases between the two ends. Germline CDR1 and CDR2: SGHRS and YFSETQ. CDR3 length: 15 residues. The CDR3, as DNA: TGCGCCAGCAGCTTGGAGGAGGGTAGGGTCTACGAGCAGTACTTC. It specifies CASSLEEGRVYEQYF.

This chain joins TRBV5-1 and TRBJ2-7; TRBD2 agrees at 7 bases. V was clipped by 5 bases and J by 2 bases; unmatched bases: 10. CDR1 and CDR2 (germline): SGHRS, YFSETQ. The CDR3 has 15 amino acids. For the CDR3, the DNA is TGCGCCAGCAGAATGGCCCTAGCGGTACCCTACGAGCAGTACTTC. Translating gives CASRMALAVPYEQYF.

The V gene is TRBV5-4, the J gene TRBJ2-1; D tentatively reads TRBD1 or TRBD2 (5 bases each). CDR1 and CDR2 (germline): SGHNT, YYREEE (reference sequence). V lost 4 bases, J lost 6 bases, and 20 bases lay in between. The CDR3 is made up of 16 amino acids. CDR3: CASSRGGQKGLNEQFF. The DNA for the CDR3 is TGTGCCAGCAGCCGGGGCGGCCAAAAGGGGCTCAATGAGCAGTTCTTC.

This chain links TRBV30 with TRBJ1-1; D gene ambiguous. This CDR3 has 11 amino acids. Germline V gene lookup returns CDR1 GTSNPN and CDR2 SVGIG (reference sequence). Trimming took 5 bases from V and 6 from J, leaving 10 bases between them. The CDR3 nucleotides are TGTGCCTGGTCTACCCGCGCTGAAGCTTTCTTT. Translated, it gives CAWSTRAEAFF.

The chain employs TRBV6-5 and TRBJ2-2; TRBD1 or TRBD2 may be the D gene (5 bases each). The CDR3 is made up of 14 amino acids. V lost 7 bases to trimming and J lost 6 bases, with 15 bases between them. Per the germline V gene, CDR1 is MNHEY and CDR2 is SVGAGI. Written as DNA, the CDR3 is TGTGCCAGCAACCGAGGGGATCCCCCCGGGGAGCTGTTTTTT. Amino acid sequence: CASNRGDPPGELFF.

The chain has TRBV6-5 and TRBJ1-6, with 7 nucleotides matching TRBD1. Trimming cost V 5 bases and J 8 bases; bases outside gene matches: 6. This CDR3 has 14 amino acids. CDR1 and CDR2 (germline): MNHEY, SVGAGI. This chain's CDR3 is CASSGRQGDSPLHF. Here the CDR3 DNA reads TGTGCCAGCAGTGGACGACAGGGAGATTCACCCCTCCACTTT.

CDR3: CASSPGQGASDGYTF. In DNA, the CDR3 is TGTGCCAGCAGCCCGGGACAGGGGGCGTCCGATGGCTACACCTTC. This chain joins TRBV7-9 and TRBJ1-2; 12 positions match TRBD1. The CDR3 contains 15 residues. Per germline, CDR1 SEHNR and CDR2 FQNEAQ (reference sequence). V dropped 5 bases and J dropped 6; count of bases not matched to a gene: 7.